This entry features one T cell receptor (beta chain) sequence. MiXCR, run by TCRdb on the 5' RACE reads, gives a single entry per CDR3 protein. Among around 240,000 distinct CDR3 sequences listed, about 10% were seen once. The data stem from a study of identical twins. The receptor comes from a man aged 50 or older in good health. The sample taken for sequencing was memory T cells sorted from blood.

DNA for the CDR3: TGTGCCAGCAGCCCCAGCGGGGGTAGAGGGGAGCAGTACTTC. As protein: CASSPSGGRGEQYF. The genes are TRBV28 and TRBJ2-7; TRBD2 matches at 8 bases. The CDR3 contains 14 residues. J lost 7 bases, V lost 6 bases, and 11 bases had no gene match. The germline CDR1 and CDR2 sequences are MDHEN and SYDVKM.